The 23 T cell receptor beta chains below were found in one sample sequenced in a study of identical twins. TCRdb re-analysed the 5' RACE reads in MiXCR, keeping a single row per CDR3 protein. Of 450,000 or so distinct CDR3 sequences in the sample, roughly an eighth were seen once. This sample also appeared in a second study, on yellow fever vaccine responses in identical twins.

The sequenced sample was CD4+ T cells sorted from blood. All receptors come from a woman aged 18-30 years in good health.

The chain employs TRBV20-1 and TRBJ2-5; D is perhaps TRBD1 or TRBD2 (5 bases each). V dropped 8 bases and J dropped 4 bases, with 11 bases sitting between them. The CDR3 is 11 residues long. From germline, CDR1 is DFQATT and CDR2 SNEGSKA (reference sequence). The CDR3 reads CSTGEGETQYF. In DNA form, the CDR3 reads TGCAGTACAGGCGAGGGAGAGACCCAGTACTTC.

The genes are TRBV7-3 and TRBJ2-1; D may be TRBD1 or TRBD2 (5 bases each). This CDR3 is 12 amino acids long. The germline V and J ends were trimmed by 0 bases and 9 bases, with 6 bases remaining between them. Germline V gene data show CDR1 as SGHTA and CDR2 as FQGTGA. The CDR3 region has the DNA TGTGCCAGCAGCTTAACGAGGGGTGAGCAGTTCTTC. Translation gives CASSLTRGEQFF.

The chain has TRBV18 and TRBJ2-7, with a possible D match to TRBD2 (6 bases). Trimming cost V 2 bases and J 1 base, with 9 bases left between them. Germline CDR1 and CDR2: KGHSH and LQKENI. This CDR3 has 14 residues. CDR3 in DNA: TGTGCCAGCTCACCATCGACTAGGTCCTACGAGCAGTACTTC. Residues: CASSPSTRSYEQYF.

This clonotype has just a few counts. CDR3 DNA sequence: TGTGCCACCAGCGCAAGACCGGGACAGGGGTGGGAGCAGTACTTC. Translation gives CATSARPGQGWEQYF. The chain employs TRBV15 and TRBJ2-7, with 10 bases fitting TRBD1. Trimming took 5 bases from V and 7 from J; bases not matched to a gene: 11. Germline CDR1 LNHNV, CDR2 YYDKDF (reference sequence). The CDR3 covers 15 residues.

V gene TRBV28 combines with J gene TRBJ2-1; a possible D gene is TRBD1 (7 bases). This CDR3 contains 16 residues. The V end was cut by 5 bases, the J end by 4 bases, with 18 bases between. CDR1 is MDHEN and CDR2 is SYDVKM in the germline V gene. CDR3 protein: CASSLIQGGAYNEQFF. DNA of the CDR3: TGTGCCAGCAGTCTTATCCAGGGGGGTGCTTACAATGAGCAGTTCTTC.

This clonotype was recorded a few times. V and J are TRBV5-8 and TRBJ2-5; D gene uncertain. Germline V gives CDR1 SGHTS, CDR2 YDEGEE. The CDR3 covers 15 residues. Trimming removed 0 bases from V and 2 bases from J, with 11 bases in between. CDR3 in DNA: TGTGCCAGCAGCTTGGGCCACGGGCGGCAAGAGACCCAGTACTTC. It translates to CASSLGHGRQETQYF.

This clonotype was recorded at least ten times. The rearrangement uses TRBV6-1 and TRBJ2-3; 7 bases are shared with TRBD2. Germline trimming cut 9 bases from V and 2 bases from J; bases unmatched to any gene: 14. This CDR3 has 16 residues. The germline CDR1 and CDR2 sequences are MNHNS and SASEGT. The CDR3 DNA reads as TGTGCCAGTACCTTACGCGCTAGCGGAAACACAGATACGCAGTATTTT. Translating it yields CASTLRASGNTDTQYF.

The rearrangement uses TRBV10-3 and TRBJ2-7; D not certain. The germline V gene has CDR1 ENHRY and CDR2 SYGVKD. The CDR3 is made up of 12 amino acids. Trimming removed 2 bases at V and 5 bases at J, with 7 bases between. The CDR3 reads CAISESSNEQYF. The CDR3 coding sequence is TGTGCCATCAGTGAGAGTAGTAACGAGCAGTACTTC.

The rearrangement links TRBV7-6 to TRBJ2-1; perhaps TRBD2 as D (7 bases). The CDR3 consists of 15 residues. The V end was cut by 4 bases, the J end by 5 bases, with 15 bases between. CDR1 and CDR2 from the germline V gene are SGHVS and FNYEAQ. The CDR3 coding sequence is TGTGCCAGCAGCTCCTCGGGGGGCCTCAACAATGAGCAGTTCTTC. This gives the protein CASSSSGGLNNEQFF. Supplemented by reference TRBV7-6 and TRBJ2-1, the full variable domain reads GAGVSQSPRYKVTKRGQDVALRCDPISGHVSLYWYRQALGQGPEFLTYFNYEAQQDKSGLPNDRFSAERPEGSISTLTIQRTEQRDSAMYRCASSSSGGLNNEQFFGPGTRLTVL.

This clonotype has more than one count but fewer than ten. The V and J genes are TRBV11-2 and TRBJ2-1; the match to TRBD2 covers 7 bases. Trimming removed 1 base from V and 8 bases from J; junction bases left unmatched: 2. Germline V CDR1 and CDR2: SGHAT, FQNNGV. This CDR3 is built from 13 residues. The CDR3, as DNA: TGTGCCAGCAGCTTAGTTGGGAGGGATGAGCAGTTCTTC. Encoded protein: CASSLVGRDEQFF.

This clonotype was found a few times. The genes are TRBV25-1 and TRBJ1-4; D gene unclear. This CDR3 spans 13 amino acids. V lost 3 bases and J 5 bases, leaving 7 bases between the germline ends. Germline V gives CDR1 MGHDK, CDR2 SYGVNS. Written as DNA, the CDR3 is TGTGCCAGCAGTGATAATCAGAATGAAAAACTGTTTTTT. It translates to CASSDNQNEKLFF.

This clonotype was observed a handful of times. This rearrangement joins TRBV20-1 to TRBJ1-3; TRBD1 might be the D (5 bases). Between the trimmed V and J ends, which lost 5 bases and 3 bases, there was a span of 20 bases. CDR1 and CDR2 from the germline V gene are DFQATT and SNEGSKA (reference sequence). The CDR3 is 16 amino acids. As DNA, the CDR3 is TGCAGTGCTCAGAGCTGGGGGGGAGAAGATGGAAACACCATATATTTT. Amino acid sequence: CSAQSWGGEDGNTIYF.

The chain couples TRBV7-9 to TRBJ2-1; the match to TRBD1 covers 10 bases. The trim removed 5 bases at V and 7 bases at J, leaving 11 bases unmatched. CDR3 length equals 16 residues. The germline CDR1 and CDR2 sequences are SEHNR and FQNEAQ (reference sequence). The CDR3 here is CASSPRSGQGSNEQFF. Here the CDR3 DNA reads TGTGCCAGCAGCCCCAGGTCGGGACAGGGGAGTAATGAGCAGTTCTTC. The variable domain in full, with the rest retrieved from reference TRBV7-9 and TRBJ2-1, is DTGVSQNPRHKITKRGQNVTFRCDPISEHNRLYWYRQTLGQGPEFLTYFQNEAQLEKSRLLSDRFSAERPKGSFSTLEIQRTEQGDSAMYLCASSPRSGQGSNEQFFGPGTRLTVL.

This chain links TRBV7-3 with TRBJ2-2, with 7 bases identical to TRBD1. J lost 3 bases, V lost 3 bases, and 1 base had no gene match. The CDR3 has 14 amino acids. Germline loops: CDR1 SGHTA, CDR2 FQGTGA. DNA for the CDR3: TGTGCCAGCAGCTTCACAGGGGACACCGGGGAGCTGTTTTTT. It specifies CASSFTGDTGELFF.

The chain links TRBV7-8 to TRBJ1-2, with D maybe TRBD1 (6 bases). The CDR3 runs 16 residues. Per germline, CDR1 SGHVS and CDR2 FQNEAQ. Trimming removed 4 bases at V and 8 bases at J, with 23 bases between. This chain's CDR3 is CASSSGGQGRVGGYTF. For the CDR3, the DNA is TGTGCCAGCAGCTCCGGCGGGCAGGGGCGAGTAGGGGGCTACACCTTC.

For this clonotype: Its ends do not fully match the called genes, so a read error is possible. The V and J genes are TRBV7-2 and TRBJ2-5, with 10 bases identical to TRBD2. Germline V gene sequence: CDR1 SGHTA, CDR2 FQGNSA. The CDR3 spans 15 residues. This chain's CDR3 is CASRPGSGRAESQYF. The CDR3 DNA is TGTGCCAGCAGACCAGGCAGCGGGAGGGCGGAGAGCCAGTACTTC.

This rearrangement joins TRBV5-1 to TRBJ2-3; D possibly matches TRBD1 or TRBD2 (6 bases each). Germline values: CDR1 SGHRS, CDR2 YFSETQ. V lost 2 bases and J lost 2, with 12 bases in between. The CDR3 contains 15 residues. CDR3 amino acids: CASSFNREDTDTQYF. CDR3 nucleotides: TGCGCCAGCAGCTTCAACAGGGAGGACACAGATACGCAGTATTTT.

This clonotype was recorded a few times. The rearrangement uses TRBV3-1 and TRBJ1-6; D remains ambiguous. Germline V gene data show CDR1 as LGHDT and CDR2 as YNNKEL (reference sequence). With 2 bases removed from V and 6 bases from J, the gap between germline ends came to 14 bases. The CDR3 is 16 residues long. CDR3 sequence (DNA): TGTGCCAGCAGCCAATTGCTCCCCAGGAGTAATTCACCCCTCCACTTT. It yields the protein CASSQLLPRSNSPLHF.

This rearrangement joins TRBV15 to TRBJ2-3; D remains ambiguous. V lost 4 bases and J lost 6, with 8 bases in between. Germline assignment: CDR1 LNHNV and CDR2 YYDKDF (reference sequence). This CDR3 has 12 amino acids. Here the CDR3 DNA reads TGTGCCACCAGCATCCGGTTTGATACGCAGTATTTT. Its protein is CATSIRFDTQYF. Supplemented by reference TRBV15 and TRBJ2-3, the full variable domain reads DAMVIQNPRYQVTQFGKPVTLSCSQTLNHNVMYWYQQKSSQAPKLLFHYYDKDFNNEADTPDNFQSRRPNTSFCFLDIRSPGLGDTAMYLCATSIRFDTQYFGPGTRLTVL.

A few counts support this clonotype. The chain joins TRBV5-6 to TRBJ2-5; a possible D gene is TRBD2 (6 bases). The CDR3 spans 14 residues. V lost 4 bases to trimming and J lost 5 bases, with 15 bases between them. The germline V gene has CDR1 SGHDT and CDR2 YYEEEE. In DNA form, the CDR3 reads TGTGCCAGCAGCGAAGAGGCGGCGGGGGAGACCCAGTACTTC. This sequence encodes CASSEEAAGETQYF.

This clonotype was detected a few times. CDR3 nucleotide sequence: TGCAGTGCTCCTAGGGCTAGCGCTCCCGTGAGCTCCTACAATGAGCAGTTCTTC. Amino acid sequence: CSAPRASAPVSSYNEQFF. V is TRBV20-1 and J is TRBJ2-1; tentatively, D is TRBD2 (6 bases). This CDR3 region has 18 residues. V was cut by 5 bases and J by 0 bases, with 23 bases left in between. Germline V lookup: CDR1 DFQATT, CDR2 SNEGSKA (reference sequence).

This clonotype was seen more than once but under ten times. The chain recombines TRBV27 with TRBJ2-1; 8 bases fit TRBD1. The CDR3 is 15 residues long. Germline values: CDR1 MNHEY, CDR2 SMNVEV (reference sequence). V shed 8 bases and J 4 bases; nucleotides not matched to a gene: 10. DNA for the CDR3: TGTGCCAGCCACCGACCGGGACAGGTTTACAATGAGCAGTTCTTC. Translating it yields CASHRPGQVYNEQFF.

This clonotype was recorded a few times. The rearrangement joins TRBV20-1 to TRBJ2-5; TRBD1 agrees at 8 bases. The CDR3 runs to 13 residues. The V and J ends lost 6 bases and 5 bases, in that order; junction bases with no gene match: 8. CDR1 DFQATT and CDR2 SNEGSKA come from the germline V gene (reference sequence). The CDR3 loop reads CSANPGQAETQYF. DNA for the CDR3: TGCAGTGCCAACCCGGGACAGGCGGAGACCCAGTACTTC.